This T cell receptor (beta chain) was sequenced in a study of blood T cells in healthy people across ages. The overall study: Capture by template switching was about one barcoded beta molecule per two T cells.

The sample holds many counts of this clonotype. Sample-barcoded 5' priming and a J-beta primer mix drove a second PCR of about 6 to 11 cycles. Each CDR3 protein gets one entry after TCRdb re-called the 5' RACE reads with MiXCR. The data show hundreds of thousands of distinct CDR3 sequences, about 50% seen once. The CDR3 is 15 residues long. Germline V gene data show CDR1 as SGHAT and CDR2 as FQNNGV. The V and J ends lost 7 bases and 8 bases respectively, with 21 bases between them. Individuals who donated were healthy Caucasians from Russia aged roughly 6 to 95. The chain has TRBV11-2 and TRBJ2-1; no clear D. Sample: blood. This receptor was obtained from an elderly woman in good health. The DNA of the CDR3 is TGTGCCAGCACCCTTCACGGCCTGGGAATCGATGAGCAGTTCTTC. Amino acid sequence: CASTLHGLGIDEQFF.